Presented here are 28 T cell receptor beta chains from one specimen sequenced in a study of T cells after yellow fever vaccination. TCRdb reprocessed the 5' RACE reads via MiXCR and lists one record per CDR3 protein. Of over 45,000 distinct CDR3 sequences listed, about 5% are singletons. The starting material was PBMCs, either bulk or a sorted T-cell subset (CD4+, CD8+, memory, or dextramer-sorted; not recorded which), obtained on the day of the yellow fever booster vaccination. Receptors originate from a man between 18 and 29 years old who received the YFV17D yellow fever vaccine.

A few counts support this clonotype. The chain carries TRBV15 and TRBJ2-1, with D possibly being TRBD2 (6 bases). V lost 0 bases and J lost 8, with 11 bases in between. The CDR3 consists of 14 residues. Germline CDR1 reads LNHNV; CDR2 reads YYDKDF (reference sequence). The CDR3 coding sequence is TGTGCCACCAGCAGAGAGGGGGGACCCGATGAGCAGTTCTTC. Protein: CATSREGGPDEQFF.

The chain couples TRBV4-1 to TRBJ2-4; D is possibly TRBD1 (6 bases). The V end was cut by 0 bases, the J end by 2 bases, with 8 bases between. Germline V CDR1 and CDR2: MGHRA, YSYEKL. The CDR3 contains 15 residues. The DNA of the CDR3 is TGCGCCAGCAGCCAAGATCAGGGGACCAAAAACATTCAGTACTTC. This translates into CASSQDQGTKNIQYF.

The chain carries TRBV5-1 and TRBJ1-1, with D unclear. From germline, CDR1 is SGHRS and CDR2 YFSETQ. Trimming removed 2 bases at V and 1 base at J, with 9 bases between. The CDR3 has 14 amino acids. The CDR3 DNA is TGCGCCAGCAGCTTCCGCGGCGCGAACACTGAAGCTTTCTTT. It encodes CASSFRGANTEAFF.

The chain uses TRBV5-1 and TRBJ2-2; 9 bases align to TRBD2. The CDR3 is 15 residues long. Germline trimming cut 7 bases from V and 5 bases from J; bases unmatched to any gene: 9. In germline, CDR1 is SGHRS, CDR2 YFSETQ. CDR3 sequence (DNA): TGCGCCAGCTGGTCTAGCGGGGCCCCTACCGGGGAGCTGTTTTTT. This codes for CASWSSGAPTGELFF.

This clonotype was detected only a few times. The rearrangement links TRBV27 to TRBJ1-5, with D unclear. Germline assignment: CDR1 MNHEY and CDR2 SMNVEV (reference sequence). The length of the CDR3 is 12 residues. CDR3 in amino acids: CVTGDGVWPQHF. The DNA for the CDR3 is TGTGTAACGGGAGACGGGGTATGGCCCCAGCATTTT.

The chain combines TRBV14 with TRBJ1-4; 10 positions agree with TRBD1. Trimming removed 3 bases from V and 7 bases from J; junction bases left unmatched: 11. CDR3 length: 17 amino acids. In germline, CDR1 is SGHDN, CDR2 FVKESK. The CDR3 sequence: CASSHRDRGNSREKLFF. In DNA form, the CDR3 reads TGTGCCAGCAGCCACCGGGACAGGGGTAATTCACGTGAAAAACTGTTTTTT.

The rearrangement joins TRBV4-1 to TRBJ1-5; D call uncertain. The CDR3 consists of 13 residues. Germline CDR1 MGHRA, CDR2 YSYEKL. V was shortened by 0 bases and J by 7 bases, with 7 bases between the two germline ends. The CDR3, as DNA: TGCGCCAGCAGCCAAGATCACGGACAGCCCCAGCATTTT. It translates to CASSQDHGQPQHF.

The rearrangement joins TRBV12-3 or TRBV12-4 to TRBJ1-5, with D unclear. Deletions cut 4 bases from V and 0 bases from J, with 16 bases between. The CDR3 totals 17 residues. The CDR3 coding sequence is TGTGCCAGCAGTTCTACACTAGGGCCAAATAGCAATCAGCCCCAGCATTTT. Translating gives CASSSTLGPNSNQPQHF.

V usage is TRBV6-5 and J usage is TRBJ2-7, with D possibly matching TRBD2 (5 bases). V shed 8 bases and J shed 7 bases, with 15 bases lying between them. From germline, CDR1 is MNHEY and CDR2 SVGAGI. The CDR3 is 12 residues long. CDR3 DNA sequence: TGTGCCAGCGAGGACGGGTCGGGGGAGCAGTACTTC. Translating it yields CASEDGSGEQYF.

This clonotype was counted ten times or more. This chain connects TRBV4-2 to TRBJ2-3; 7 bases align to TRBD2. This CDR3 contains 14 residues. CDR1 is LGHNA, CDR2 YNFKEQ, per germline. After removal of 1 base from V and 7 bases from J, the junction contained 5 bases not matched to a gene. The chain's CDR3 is CASSQAGGLNTQYF. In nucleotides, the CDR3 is TGTGCCAGCAGCCAAGCTGGGGGACTAAATACGCAGTATTTT.

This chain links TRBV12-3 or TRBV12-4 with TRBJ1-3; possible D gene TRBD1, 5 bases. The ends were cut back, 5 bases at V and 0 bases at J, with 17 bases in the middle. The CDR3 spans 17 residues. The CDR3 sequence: CASSPSGGRGSGNTIYF. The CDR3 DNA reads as TGTGCCAGCAGTCCTTCGGGAGGGAGGGGCTCTGGAAACACCATATATTTT.

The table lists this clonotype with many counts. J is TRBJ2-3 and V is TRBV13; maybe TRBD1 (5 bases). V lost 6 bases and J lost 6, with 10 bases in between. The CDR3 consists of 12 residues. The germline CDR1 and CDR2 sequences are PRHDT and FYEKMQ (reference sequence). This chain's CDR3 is CASRWGSDTQYF. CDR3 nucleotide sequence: TGTGCCAGCAGGTGGGGCTCCGATACGCAGTATTTT.

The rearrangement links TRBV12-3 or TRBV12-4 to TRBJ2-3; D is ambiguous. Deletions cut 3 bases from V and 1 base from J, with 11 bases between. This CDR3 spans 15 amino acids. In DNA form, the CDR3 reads TGTGCCAGCAGTTTCGCGGCCTCAGGCACAGATACGCAGTATTTT. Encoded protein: CASSFAASGTDTQYF.

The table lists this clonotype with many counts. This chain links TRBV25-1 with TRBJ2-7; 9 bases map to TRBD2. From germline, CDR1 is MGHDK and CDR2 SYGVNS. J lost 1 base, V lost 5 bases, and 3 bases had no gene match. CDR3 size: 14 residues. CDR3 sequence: CASSSTSGSYEQYF. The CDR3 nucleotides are TGTGCCAGCAGTAGCACTAGCGGGTCCTACGAGCAGTACTTC.

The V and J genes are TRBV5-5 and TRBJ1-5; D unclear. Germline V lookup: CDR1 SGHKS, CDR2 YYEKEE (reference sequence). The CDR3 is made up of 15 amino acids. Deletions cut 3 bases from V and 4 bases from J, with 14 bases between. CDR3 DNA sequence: TGTGCCAGCAGCTCGGAAGGAAGGGAGAATCAGCCCCAGCATTTT. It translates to CASSSEGRENQPQHF.

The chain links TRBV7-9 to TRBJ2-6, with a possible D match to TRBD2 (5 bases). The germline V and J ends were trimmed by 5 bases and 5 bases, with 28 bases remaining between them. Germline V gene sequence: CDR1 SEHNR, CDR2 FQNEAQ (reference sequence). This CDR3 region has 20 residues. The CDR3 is CASSGRLKERRALRANVLTF. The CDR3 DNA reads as TGTGCCAGCAGCGGCCGACTTAAGGAGCGGCGAGCTCTGAGGGCCAACGTCCTGACTTTC.

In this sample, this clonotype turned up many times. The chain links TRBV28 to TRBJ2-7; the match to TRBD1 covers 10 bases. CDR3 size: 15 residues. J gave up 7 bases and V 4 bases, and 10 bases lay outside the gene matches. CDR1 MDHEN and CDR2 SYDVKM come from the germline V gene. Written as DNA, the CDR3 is TGTGCCAGCAGTTCGGGACAGGGGAGGTCGCATGAGCAGTACGTC. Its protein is CASSSGQGRSHEQYV.

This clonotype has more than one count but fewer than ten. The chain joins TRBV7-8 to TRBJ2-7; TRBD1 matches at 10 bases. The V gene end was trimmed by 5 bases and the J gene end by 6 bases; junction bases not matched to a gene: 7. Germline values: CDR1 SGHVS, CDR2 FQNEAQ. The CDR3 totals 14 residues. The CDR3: CASSRGDRGVEQYV. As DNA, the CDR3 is TGTGCCAGCAGCCGCGGGGACAGGGGAGTCGAGCAGTACGTC.

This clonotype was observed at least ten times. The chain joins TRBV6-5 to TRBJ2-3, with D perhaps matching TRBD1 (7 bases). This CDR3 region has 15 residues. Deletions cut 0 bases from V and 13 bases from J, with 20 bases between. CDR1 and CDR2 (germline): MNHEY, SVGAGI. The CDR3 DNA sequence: TGTGCCAGCAGTTACTCGTGGGGGGACAGCCGCACGGAGTATTTT. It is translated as CASSYSWGDSRTEYF.

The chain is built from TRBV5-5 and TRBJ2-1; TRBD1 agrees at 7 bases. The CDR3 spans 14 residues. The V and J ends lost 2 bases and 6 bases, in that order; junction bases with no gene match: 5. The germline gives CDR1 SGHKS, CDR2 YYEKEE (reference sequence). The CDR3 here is CASSFHRGGNEQFF. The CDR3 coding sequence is TGTGCCAGCAGCTTCCACAGGGGTGGCAATGAGCAGTTCTTC. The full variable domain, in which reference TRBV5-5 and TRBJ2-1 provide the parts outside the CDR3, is DAGVTQSPTHLIKTRGQQVTLRCSPISGHKSVSWYQQVLGQGPQFIFQYYEKEERGRGNFPDRFSARQFPNYSSELNVNALLLGDSALYLCASSFHRGGNEQFFGPGTRLTVL.

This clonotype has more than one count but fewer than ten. Here the CDR3 reads CASSLAADYNEQFF. The CDR3 region has the DNA TGCGCCAGCAGCTTGGCGGCGGACTACAATGAGCAGTTCTTC. The rearrangement uses TRBV5-1 and TRBJ2-1, with unresolved D. Germline values: CDR1 SGHRS, CDR2 YFSETQ. Deletions cut 0 bases from V and 3 bases from J, with 7 bases between. This CDR3 spans 14 amino acids.

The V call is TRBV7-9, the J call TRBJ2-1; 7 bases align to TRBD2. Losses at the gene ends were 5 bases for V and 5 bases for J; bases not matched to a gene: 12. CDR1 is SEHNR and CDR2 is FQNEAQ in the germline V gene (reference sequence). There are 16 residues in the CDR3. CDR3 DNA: TGTGCCAGCAGCCCCCGTGGGAGCGGGACGCACAATGAGCAGTTCTTC. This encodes CASSPRGSGTHNEQFF.

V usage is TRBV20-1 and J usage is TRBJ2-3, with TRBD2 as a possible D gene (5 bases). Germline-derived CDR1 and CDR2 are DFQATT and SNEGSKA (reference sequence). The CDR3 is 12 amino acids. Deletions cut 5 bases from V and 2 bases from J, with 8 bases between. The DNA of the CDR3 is TGCAGTGCTTATGACTACACAGATACGCAGTATTTT. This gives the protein CSAYDYTDTQYF.

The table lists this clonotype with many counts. CDR3 DNA: TGTGCCAGCATGCTGACAGGGGGCACTGAAGCTTTCTTT. Its protein product is CASMLTGGTEAFF. This rearrangement joins TRBV12-3 or TRBV12-4 to TRBJ1-1, with 9 bases fitting TRBD1. This CDR3 has 13 amino acids. The J segment lost 4 bases and the V segment lost 7 bases, leaving 4 bases of the junction unmatched.

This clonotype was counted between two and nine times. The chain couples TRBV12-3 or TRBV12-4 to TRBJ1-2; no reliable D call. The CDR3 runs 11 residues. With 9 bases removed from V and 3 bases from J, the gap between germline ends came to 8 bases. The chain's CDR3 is CASRNYYGYTF. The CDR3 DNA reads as TGTGCCAGTAGAAACTACTATGGCTACACCTTC.

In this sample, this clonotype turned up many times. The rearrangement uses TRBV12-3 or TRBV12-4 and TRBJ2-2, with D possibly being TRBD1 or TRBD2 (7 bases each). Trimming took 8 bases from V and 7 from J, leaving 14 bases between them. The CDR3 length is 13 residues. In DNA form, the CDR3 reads TGTGCCAGCCGCGACAGGGAGGGCGGGGAGCTGTTTTTT. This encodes CASRDREGGELFF.

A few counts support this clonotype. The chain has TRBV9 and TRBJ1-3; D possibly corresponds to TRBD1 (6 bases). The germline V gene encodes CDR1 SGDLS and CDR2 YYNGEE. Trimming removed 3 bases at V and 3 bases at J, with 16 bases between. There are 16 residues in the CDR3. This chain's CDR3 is CASSDGGGLYGNTIYF. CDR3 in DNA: TGTGCCAGCAGCGATGGGGGGGGGCTTTATGGAAACACCATATATTTT.

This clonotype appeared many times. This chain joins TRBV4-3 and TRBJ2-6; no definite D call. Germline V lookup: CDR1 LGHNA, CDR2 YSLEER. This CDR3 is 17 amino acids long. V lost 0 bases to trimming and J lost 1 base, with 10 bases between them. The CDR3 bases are TGCGCCAGCAGCCAAGATCGTTCTGGTTCTGGGGCCAACGTCCTGACTTTC. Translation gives CASSQDRSGSGANVLTF.